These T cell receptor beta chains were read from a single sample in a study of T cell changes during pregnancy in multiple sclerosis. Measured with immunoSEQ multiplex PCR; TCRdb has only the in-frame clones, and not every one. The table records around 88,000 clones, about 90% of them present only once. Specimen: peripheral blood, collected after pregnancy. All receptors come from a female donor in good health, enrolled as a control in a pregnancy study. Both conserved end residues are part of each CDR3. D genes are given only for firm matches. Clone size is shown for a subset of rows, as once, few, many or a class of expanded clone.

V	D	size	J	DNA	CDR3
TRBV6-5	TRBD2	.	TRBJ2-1	TGTGCCAGCAGTTACGGGGGGGAGAATGAGCAGTTCTTC	CASSYGGENEQFF
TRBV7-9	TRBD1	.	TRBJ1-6	TGTGCCAGCAGCTTAGAGGGACAGGGGTGTTGTTGGAATTCACCCCTCCACTTT	CASSLEGQGCCWNSPLHF
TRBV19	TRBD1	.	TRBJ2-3	TGTGCCAGTAGTGCACAGGGGACAGATACGCAGTATTTT	CASSAQGTDTQYF
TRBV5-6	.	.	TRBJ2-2	TGTGCCAGCAGCACGTTCCTGCGGGGTAGTATGTCCGGGGAGCTGTTTTTT	CASSTFLRGSMSGELFF
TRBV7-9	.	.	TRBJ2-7	TGTGCCAGCACCTTAGACCAGGTCGAGCAGTACTTC	CASTLDQVEQYF
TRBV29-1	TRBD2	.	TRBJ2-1	TGCAGCGGGGCGGAGGGAGGGTCTTACAATGAGCAGTTCTTC	CSGAEGGSYNEQFF
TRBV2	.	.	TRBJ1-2	TGTGCCAGCATCGGAATGGGGCTCTATGGCTACACCTTC	CASIGMGLYGYTF
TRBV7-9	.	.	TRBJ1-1	TGTGCCAGCAGCCGAGCACGTGAAGCTTTCTTT	CASSRAREAFF
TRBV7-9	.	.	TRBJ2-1	TGTGCCAGCAGCCCTAAGCGGAGGGCGTCCAATGAGCAGTTCTTC	CASSPKRRASNEQFF
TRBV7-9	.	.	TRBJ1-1	TGTGCCAGCAGCTTATTACGGGACATTTTTCTTATGAACACTGAAGCTTTCTTT	CASSLLRDIFLMNTEAFF
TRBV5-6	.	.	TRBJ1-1	TGTGCCAGCAGCTTGGGCAGTTTAAACACTGAAGCTTTCTTT	CASSLGSLNTEAFF
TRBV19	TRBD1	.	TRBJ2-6	TGTGCCAGTAGCTCAGGGGGTCGCTCTGGGGCCAACGTCCTGACTTTC	CASSSGGRSGANVLTF
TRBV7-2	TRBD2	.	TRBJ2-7	TGTGCCAGCAGCTTTTGGACTAGGGTGGAAGAGCAGTACTTC	CASSFWTRVEEQYF
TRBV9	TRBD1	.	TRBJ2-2	TGTGCCAGCAGCCCTTGGACAGGGCCAGACCTCACCGGGGAGCTGTTTTTT	CASSPWTGPDLTGELFF
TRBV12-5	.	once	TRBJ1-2	TGTGCTAGTGGTTTGGACAGGTTCCTTCCTAACTATGGCTACACCTTC	CASGLDRFLPNYGYTF
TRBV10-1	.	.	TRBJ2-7	TGCGCCAGCAGTGCCAGGGGGGTCTACGAGCAGTACTTC	CASSARGVYEQYF
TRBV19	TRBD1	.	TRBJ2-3	TGTGCCAGTAGTATAGACGGACAGGGAGTTAGCCCTCCTATGGATACGCAGTATTTT	CASSIDGQGVSPPMDTQYF
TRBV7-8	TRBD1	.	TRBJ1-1	TGTGCCAGCAGCTCGGGACAGCCTGAAGCTTTCTTT	CASSSGQPEAFF
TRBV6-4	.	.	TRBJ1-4	TGTGCCAGCAGTATGTCGGGGAATGGTGAAAAACTGTTTTTT	CASSMSGNGEKLFF
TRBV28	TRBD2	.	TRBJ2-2	TGTGCCAGCAGTTCATTATCCGGGAGGGCCGACACCGGGGAGCTGTTTTTT	CASSSLSGRADTGELFF
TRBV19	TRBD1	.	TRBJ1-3	TGTGCCAGCACGGACAGGGGGCTCGGAAACACCATATATTTT	CASTDRGLGNTIYF
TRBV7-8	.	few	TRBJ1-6	TGTGCCAGCAGCCAGCCCTCGGGTTCACCCCTCCACTTT	CASSQPSGSPLHF
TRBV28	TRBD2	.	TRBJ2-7	TGTGCCAGCAGTTTAGTAGCGGGGGTAGCCTACGAGCAGTACTTC	CASSLVAGVAYEQYF
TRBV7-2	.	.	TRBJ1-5	TGTGCCAGCAGCTTAGAAGGGGATCAGCCCCAGCATTTT	CASSLEGDQPQHF
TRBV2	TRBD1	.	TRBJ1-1	TGTGCCAGCAGTGCCCGGACAGGCGGCACTGAAGCTTTCTTT	CASSARTGGTEAFF
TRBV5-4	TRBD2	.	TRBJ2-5	TGTGCCAGCAGCTCCTTAGCGGGAACGGGGAAGACCCAGTACTTC	CASSSLAGTGKTQYF
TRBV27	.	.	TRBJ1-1	TGTGCCAGCGAGTCTAGGACTGAAGCTTTCTTT	CASESRTEAFF
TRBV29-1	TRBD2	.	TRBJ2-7	TGCAGCGCCAATCAGGCGGGAGGCGAGCAGTACTTC	CSANQAGGEQYF
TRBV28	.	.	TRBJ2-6	TGTGCCAGCAGTCCCCCTCCGCAGTCTGGGGCCAACGTCCTGACTTTC	CASSPPPQSGANVLTF
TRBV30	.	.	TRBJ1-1	TGTGCCTGGAGGAGGGGAGGGGGTAACACTGAAGCTTTCTTT	CAWRRGGGNTEAFF
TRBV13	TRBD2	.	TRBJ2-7	TGTGCCAGCAGCTCGGTAGCGGGGGGGCTGAGGGAGCAGTACTTC	CASSSVAGGLREQYF
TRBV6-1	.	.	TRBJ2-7	TGTGCCACTACGGAGCAGGGCCTTGGGGAGCAGTACTTC	CATTEQGLGEQYF
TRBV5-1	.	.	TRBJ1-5	TGCGCCAGCAGCTTCCACCCGGACTATAGCAATCAGCCCCAGCATTTT	CASSFHPDYSNQPQHF
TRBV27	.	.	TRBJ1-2	TGTGCCAGCAGTCCACAAAGGGGGTCGGAGCAGGATGGCTACACCTTC	CASSPQRGSEQDGYTF
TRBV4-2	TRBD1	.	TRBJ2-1	TGTGCCAGCAGCCATACAGGGGTGCAGTTCTTC	CASSHTGVQFF
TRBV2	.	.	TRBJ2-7	TGTGCCAGCACTTTGGCTAGCGCTTACGAGCAGTACTTC	CASTLASAYEQYF
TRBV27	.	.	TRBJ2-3	TGTGCCAGCAGTTTTGTGGGCAGAACTAGCACAGATACGCAGTATTTT	CASSFVGRTSTDTQYF
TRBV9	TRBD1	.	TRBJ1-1	TGTGCCAGCACCTTCGCGGGACAGGCCTCACATGAAGCTTTCTTT	CASTFAGQASHEAFF
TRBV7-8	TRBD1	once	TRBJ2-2	TGTGCCAGCAGCTCGACAGGGTGGGACACCGGGGAGCTGTTTTTT	CASSSTGWDTGELFF
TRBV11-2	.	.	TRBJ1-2	TGTGCCAGCAGCTTCACAAGCCGGGATGGCTACACCTTC	CASSFTSRDGYTF
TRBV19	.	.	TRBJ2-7	TGTGCCAGTAGTCGGACAGCCGCCTACGAGCAGTACTTC	CASSRTAAYEQYF
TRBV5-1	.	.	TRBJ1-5	TGCGCCAGCAGTTTATACGGACTGGACCAAAATCCGATGAGCAATCAGCCCCAGCATTTT	CASSLYGLDQNPMSNQPQHF
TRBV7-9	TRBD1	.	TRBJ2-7	TGTGCCAGCAGTACCGGGACAGCCCTCTACGAGCAGTACTTC	CASSTGTALYEQYF
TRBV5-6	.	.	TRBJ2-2	TGTGCCAGCAGCTTGGCGGGTTCGAACACCGGGGAGCTGTTTTTT	CASSLAGSNTGELFF
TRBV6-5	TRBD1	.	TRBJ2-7	TGTGCCACACACCGTGCCGGGACAGGGATCGAACAGTACTTC	CATHRAGTGIEQYF
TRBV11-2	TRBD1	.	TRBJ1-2	TGTGCCAGCAGATCGGGACAGGCCTTTAACTATGGCTACACCTTC	CASRSGQAFNYGYTF
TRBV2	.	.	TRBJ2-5	TGTGCCAGCAGTAGCCAGGGAGAGACCCAGTACTTC	CASSSQGETQYF
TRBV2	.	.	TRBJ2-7	TGTGCCAGCCAATCGGACAGTCACGAGCAGTACTTC	CASQSDSHEQYF
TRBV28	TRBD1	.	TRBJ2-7	TGTGCCAGCAGTCAGGGACAGAACTACGAGCAGTACTTC	CASSQGQNYEQYF
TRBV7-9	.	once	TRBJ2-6	TGTGCCAGCAGCCTAATCGGAGTCTCTGGGGCCAACGTCCTGACTTTC	CASSLIGVSGANVLTF
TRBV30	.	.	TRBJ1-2	TGTGCCTGGGACAGGCGACGCTATGGCTACACCTTC	CAWDRRRYGYTF